This TCR beta chain was retrieved from a study of vaccination and CD4 T cells after COVID-19. In the case of this clonotype: The antigen remains unidentified.

Oncomine TCR Beta short-read sequencing was applied to DNA from cultured CD4+ T cells. TCRdb independently ran MiXCR on the PCR reads; one entry per CDR3 protein. The profile shows just over 20,000 distinct CDR3 sequences, approximately 50% of them singletons. V dropped 7 bases and J dropped 2; count of bases not matched to a gene: 5. This CDR3 is 13 amino acids long. The V gene's germline CDR1 is MGHDK and CDR2 SYGVNS. Described treatment: roughly 10-day PBMC culture with coronavirus spike peptide pools or control peptides (ViraFEST assay). Sequencing was done on a sample of CD4+ T cells from blood, cultured in vitro. This chain links TRBV25-1 with TRBJ2-7, with 7 bases matching TRBD1. The sequence came from a human donor who had recovered from COVID-19. The CDR3 DNA follows: TGTGCCAGCACTGGACAGGTCGCCTACGAGCAGTACTTC. It translates to CASTGQVAYEQYF.